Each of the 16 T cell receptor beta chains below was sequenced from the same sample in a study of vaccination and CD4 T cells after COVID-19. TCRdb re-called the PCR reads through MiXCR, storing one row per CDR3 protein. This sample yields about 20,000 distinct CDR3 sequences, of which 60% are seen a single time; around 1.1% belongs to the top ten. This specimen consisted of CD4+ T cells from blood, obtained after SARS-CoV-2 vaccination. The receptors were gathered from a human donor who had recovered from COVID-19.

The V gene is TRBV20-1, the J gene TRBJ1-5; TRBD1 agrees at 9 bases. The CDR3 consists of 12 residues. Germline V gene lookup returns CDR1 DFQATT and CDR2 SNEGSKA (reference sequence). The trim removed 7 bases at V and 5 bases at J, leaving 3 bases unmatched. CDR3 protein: CSVTGGDQPQHF. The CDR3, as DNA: TGCAGTGTGACAGGGGGAGATCAGCCCCAGCATTTT.

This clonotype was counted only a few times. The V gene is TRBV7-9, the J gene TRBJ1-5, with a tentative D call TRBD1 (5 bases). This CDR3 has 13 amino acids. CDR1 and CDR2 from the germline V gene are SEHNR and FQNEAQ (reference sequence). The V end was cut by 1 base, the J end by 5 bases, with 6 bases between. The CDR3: CASSLGRDQPQHF. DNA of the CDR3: TGTGCCAGCAGCTTAGGCAGGGATCAGCCCCAGCATTTT.

CDR3 coding DNA: TGTGCCAGCAGTAAACAGGGGGGGACAAATTCACCCCTCCACTTT. Translated, it gives CASSKQGGTNSPLHF. The chain carries TRBV2 and TRBJ1-6, with 8 nucleotides matching TRBD1. Germline-derived CDR1 and CDR2 are SNHLY and FYNNEI. This CDR3 has 15 residues. Trimming at V came to 5 bases and at J to 7 bases, leaving 7 bases not matched to a gene.

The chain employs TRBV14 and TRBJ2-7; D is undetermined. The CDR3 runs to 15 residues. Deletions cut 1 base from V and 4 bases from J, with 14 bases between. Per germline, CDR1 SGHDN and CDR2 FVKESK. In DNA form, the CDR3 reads TGTGCCAGCAGCCAAGTGAGTGTGGGCTATTACGAGCAGTACTTC. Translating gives CASSQVSVGYYEQYF.

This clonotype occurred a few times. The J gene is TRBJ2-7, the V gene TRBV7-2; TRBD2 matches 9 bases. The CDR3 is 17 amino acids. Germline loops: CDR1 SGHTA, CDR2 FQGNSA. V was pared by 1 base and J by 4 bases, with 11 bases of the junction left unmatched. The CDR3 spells CASSLGPPHAGGYEQYF. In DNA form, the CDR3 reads TGTGCCAGCAGCTTAGGGCCCCCCCATGCGGGAGGGTACGAGCAGTACTTC.

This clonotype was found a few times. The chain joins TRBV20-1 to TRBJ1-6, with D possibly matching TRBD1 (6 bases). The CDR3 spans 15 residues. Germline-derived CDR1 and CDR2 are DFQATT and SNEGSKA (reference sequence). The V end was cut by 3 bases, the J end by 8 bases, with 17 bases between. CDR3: CSASWTALGDSPLHF. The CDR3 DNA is TGCAGTGCTAGCTGGACAGCCTTGGGGGATTCACCCCTCCACTTT.

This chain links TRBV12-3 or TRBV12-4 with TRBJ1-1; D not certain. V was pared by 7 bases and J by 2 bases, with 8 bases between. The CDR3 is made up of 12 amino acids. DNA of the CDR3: TGTGCCAGCAACGGAGCTAACACTGAAGCTTTCTTT. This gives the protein CASNGANTEAFF.

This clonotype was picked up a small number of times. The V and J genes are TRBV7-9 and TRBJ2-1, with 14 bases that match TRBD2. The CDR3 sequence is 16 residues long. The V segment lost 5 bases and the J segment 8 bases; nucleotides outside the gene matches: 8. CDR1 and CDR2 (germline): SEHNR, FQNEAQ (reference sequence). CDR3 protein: CASSLTGLAGGDEQFF. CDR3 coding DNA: TGTGCCAGCAGCCTCACAGGACTAGCGGGAGGCGATGAGCAGTTCTTC. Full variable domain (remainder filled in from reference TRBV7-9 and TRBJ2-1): DTGVSQNPRHKITKRGQNVTFRCDPISEHNRLYWYRQTLGQGPEFLTYFQNEAQLEKSRLLSDRFSAERPKGSFSTLEIQRTEQGDSAMYLCASSLTGLAGGDEQFFGPGTRLTVL.

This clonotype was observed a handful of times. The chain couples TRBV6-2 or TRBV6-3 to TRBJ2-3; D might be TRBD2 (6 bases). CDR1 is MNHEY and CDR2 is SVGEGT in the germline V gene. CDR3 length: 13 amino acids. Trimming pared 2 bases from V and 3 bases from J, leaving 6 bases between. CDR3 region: CASSYRETDTQYF. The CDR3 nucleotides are TGTGCCAGCAGTTACCGGGAGACAGATACGCAGTATTTT.

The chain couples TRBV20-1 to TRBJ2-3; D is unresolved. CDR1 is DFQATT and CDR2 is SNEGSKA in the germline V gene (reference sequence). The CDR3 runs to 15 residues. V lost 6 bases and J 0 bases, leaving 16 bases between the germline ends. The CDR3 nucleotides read TGCAGTGCCCCGCCCTCTAGAGCCAGCACAGATACGCAGTATTTT. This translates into CSAPPSRASTDTQYF.

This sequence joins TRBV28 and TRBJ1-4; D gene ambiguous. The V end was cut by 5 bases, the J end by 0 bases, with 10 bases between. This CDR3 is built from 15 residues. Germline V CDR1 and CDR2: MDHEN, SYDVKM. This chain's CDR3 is CASSSYKTTNEKLFF. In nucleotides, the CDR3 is TGTGCCAGCAGTAGCTACAAGACAACTAATGAAAAACTGTTTTTT.

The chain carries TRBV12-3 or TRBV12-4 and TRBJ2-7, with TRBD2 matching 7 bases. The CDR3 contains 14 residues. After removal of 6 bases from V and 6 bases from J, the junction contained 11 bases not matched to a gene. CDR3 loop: CASRPGGSIGEQYF. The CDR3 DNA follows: TGTGCCAGCAGACCAGGCGGGAGTATCGGCGAGCAGTACTTC.

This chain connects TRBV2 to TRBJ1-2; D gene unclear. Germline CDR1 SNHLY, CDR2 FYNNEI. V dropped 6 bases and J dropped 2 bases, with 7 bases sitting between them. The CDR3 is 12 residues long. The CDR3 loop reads CASRTSNYGYTF. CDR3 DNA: TGTGCCAGCAGAACTTCGAACTATGGCTACACCTTC.

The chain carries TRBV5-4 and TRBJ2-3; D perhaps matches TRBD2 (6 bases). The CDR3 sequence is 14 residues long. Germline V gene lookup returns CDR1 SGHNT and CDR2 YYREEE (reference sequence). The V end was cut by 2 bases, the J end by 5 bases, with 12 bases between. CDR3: CASSFRLGGDTQYF. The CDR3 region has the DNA TGTGCCAGCAGCTTCCGACTGGGGGGAGATACGCAGTATTTT.

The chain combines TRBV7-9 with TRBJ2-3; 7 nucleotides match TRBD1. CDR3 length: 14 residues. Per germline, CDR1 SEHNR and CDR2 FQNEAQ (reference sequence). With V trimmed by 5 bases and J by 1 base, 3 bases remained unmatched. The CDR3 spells CASSLGQGTDTQYF. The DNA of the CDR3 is TGTGCCAGCAGCCTCGGACAGGGCACAGATACGCAGTATTTT.

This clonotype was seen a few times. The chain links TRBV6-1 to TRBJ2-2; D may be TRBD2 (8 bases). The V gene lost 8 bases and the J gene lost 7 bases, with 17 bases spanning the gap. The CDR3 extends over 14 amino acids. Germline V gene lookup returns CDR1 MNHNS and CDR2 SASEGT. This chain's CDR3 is CASGTAGVHGELFF. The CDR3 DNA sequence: TGTGCCAGCGGGACAGCGGGAGTTCACGGGGAGCTGTTTTTT.